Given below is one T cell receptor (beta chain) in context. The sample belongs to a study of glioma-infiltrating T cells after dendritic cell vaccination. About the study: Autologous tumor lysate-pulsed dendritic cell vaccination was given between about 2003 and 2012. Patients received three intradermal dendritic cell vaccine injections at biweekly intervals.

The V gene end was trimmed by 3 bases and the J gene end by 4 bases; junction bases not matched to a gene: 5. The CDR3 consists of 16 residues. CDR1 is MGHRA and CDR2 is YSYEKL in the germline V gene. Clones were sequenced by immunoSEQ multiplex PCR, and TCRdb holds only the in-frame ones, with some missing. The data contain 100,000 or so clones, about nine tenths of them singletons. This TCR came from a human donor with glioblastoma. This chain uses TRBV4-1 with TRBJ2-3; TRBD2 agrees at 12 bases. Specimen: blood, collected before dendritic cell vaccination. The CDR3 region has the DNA TGCGCCAGCAGCCAGCCTAGCGGGGGGGCCGCAGATACGCAGTATTTT. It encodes CASSQPSGGAADTQYF.